This T cell receptor (beta chain) stems from a study of tumor-infiltrating lymphocytes in primary liver carcinoma. Broader study findings: Researchers did not compare CD4+ and CD8+ repertoires, as samples were bulk unsorted. The difference in top-250-clone fraction between tumors and blood was significant, favoring tumors (p = 0.039).

Germline CDR1 MNHNS, CDR2 SASEGT. CDR3 length: 16 residues. Germline DNA was extracted too, while blood RNA derived from unsorted whole blood. Priming with a constant-region primer yielded TCR beta cDNA from roughly 0.45 ug total RNA. Construction of TCR beta libraries relied on three successive nested multiplex PCR rounds employing slightly modified ARM-PCR. The two initial PCR rounds, about 9 cycles each, used TRBV1-TRBV30 forward and C-beta reverse primers. Via MiXCR, TCRdb re-called the multiplex PCR reads, giving one row per CDR3 protein. Of about 320,000 distinct CDR3 sequences in the sample, 45% to 70% are singletons; the top ten hold 15% to 20%. Remarks on this clonotype: The antigen remains unidentified. One end of the junction does not line up with germline, which may come from a read error.

Source material: peripheral blood. The clonotype comes from a woman under 40 with primary liver carcinoma and hepatitis B virus infection. The rearrangement links TRBV6-1 to TRBJ2-7, with 7 bases fitting TRBD2. The CDR3 here is CAGSHTWGRATYEQYF. The CDR3 bases are TGTGCCGGCAGTCATACGTGGGGGAGGGCAACCTACGAGCAGTACTTC.